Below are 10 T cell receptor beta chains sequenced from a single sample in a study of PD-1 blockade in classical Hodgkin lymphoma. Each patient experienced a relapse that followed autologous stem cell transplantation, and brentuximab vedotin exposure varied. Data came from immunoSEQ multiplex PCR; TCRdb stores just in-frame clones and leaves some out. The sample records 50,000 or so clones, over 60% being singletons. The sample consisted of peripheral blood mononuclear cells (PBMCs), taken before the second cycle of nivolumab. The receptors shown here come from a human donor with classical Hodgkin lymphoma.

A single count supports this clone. CDR3 in DNA: TGTGCCAGCAGTGCCGCTAGCGGGAGGGCCTACAATGAGCAGTTCTTC. Protein: CASSAASGRAYNEQFF. J is TRBJ2-1 and V is TRBV2; 12 bases match TRBD2. V dropped 4 bases and J dropped 2; count of bases not matched to a gene: 3. The CDR3 length is 16 residues. Germline V lookup: CDR1 SNHLY, CDR2 FYNNEI.

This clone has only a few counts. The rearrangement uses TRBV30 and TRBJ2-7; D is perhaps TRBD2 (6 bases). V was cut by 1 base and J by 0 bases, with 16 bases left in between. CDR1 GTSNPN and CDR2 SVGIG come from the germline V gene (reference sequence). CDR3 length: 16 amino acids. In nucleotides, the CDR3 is TGTGCCTGGAGTGCTCGGACGAGCGGGCACTCCTACGAGCAGTACTTC. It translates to CAWSARTSGHSYEQYF.

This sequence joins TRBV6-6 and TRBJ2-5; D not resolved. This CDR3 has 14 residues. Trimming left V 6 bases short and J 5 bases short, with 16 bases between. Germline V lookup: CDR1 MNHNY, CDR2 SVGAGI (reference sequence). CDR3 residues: CASSVQASSETQYF. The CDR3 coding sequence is TGTGCCAGCAGCGTCCAGGCCTCGAGTGAGACCCAGTACTTC.

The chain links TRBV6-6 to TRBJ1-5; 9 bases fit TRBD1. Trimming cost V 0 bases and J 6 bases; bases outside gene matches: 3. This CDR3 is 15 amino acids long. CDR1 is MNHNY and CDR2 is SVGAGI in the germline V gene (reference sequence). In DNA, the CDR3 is TGTGCCAGCAGTTACTCGTGGACAGGGGTTCAGCCCCAGCATTTT. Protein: CASSYSWTGVQPQHF.

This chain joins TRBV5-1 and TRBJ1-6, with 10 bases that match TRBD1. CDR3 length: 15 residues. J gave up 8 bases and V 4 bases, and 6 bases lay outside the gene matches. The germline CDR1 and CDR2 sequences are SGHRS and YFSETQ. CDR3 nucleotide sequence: TGCGCCAGCAGCGCCTCCGGGACAGGGGATTCACCCCTCCACTTT. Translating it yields CASSASGTGDSPLHF.

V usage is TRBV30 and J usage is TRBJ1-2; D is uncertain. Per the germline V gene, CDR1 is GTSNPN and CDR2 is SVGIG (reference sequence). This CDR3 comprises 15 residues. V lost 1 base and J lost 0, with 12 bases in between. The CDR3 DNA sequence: TGTGCCTGGAGTGAGCCCCCCGCCACTAACTATGGCTACACCTTC. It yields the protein CAWSEPPATNYGYTF. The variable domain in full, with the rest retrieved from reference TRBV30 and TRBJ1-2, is SQTIHQWPATLVQPVGSPLSLECTVEGTSNPNLYWYRQAAGRGLQLLFYSVGIGQISSEVPQNLSASRPQDRQFILSSKKLLLSDSGFYLCAWSEPPATNYGYTFGSGTRLTVV.

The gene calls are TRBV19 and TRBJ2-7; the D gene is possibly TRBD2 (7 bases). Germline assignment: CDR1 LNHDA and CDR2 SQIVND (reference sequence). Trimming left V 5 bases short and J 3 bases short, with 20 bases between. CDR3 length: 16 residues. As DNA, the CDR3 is TGTGCCAGTAGTTCGCAGCCCGGGGGGCGCATCTACGAGCAGTACTTC. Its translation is CASSSQPGGRIYEQYF.

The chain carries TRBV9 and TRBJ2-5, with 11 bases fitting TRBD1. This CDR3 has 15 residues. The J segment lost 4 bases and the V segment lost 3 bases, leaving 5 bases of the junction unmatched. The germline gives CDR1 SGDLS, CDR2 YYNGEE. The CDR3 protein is CASSEFGTGGETQYF. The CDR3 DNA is TGTGCCAGCAGCGAGTTCGGGACAGGGGGAGAGACCCAGTACTTC.

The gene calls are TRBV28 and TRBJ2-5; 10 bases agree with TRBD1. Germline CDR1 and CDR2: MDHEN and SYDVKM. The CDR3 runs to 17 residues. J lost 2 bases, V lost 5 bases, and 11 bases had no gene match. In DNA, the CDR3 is TGTGCCAGCAGTCCTAACCCCGGGACAGGGGCTCAAGAGACCCAGTACTTC. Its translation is CASSPNPGTGAQETQYF.

CDR3 residues: CASSSQGPDTQYF. The CDR3 nucleotides read TGTGCCAGCAGTTCGCAGGGTCCAGATACGCAGTATTTT. The V and J genes are TRBV27 and TRBJ2-3, with D perhaps TRBD1 (5 bases). V was trimmed by 4 bases and J by 4 bases, leaving 9 bases between them. CDR3 length: 13 residues. Germline loops: CDR1 MNHEY, CDR2 SMNVEV (reference sequence).